The rows below give T cell receptor beta chains drawn from one sample of a study of T cell responses to AZD1222 COVID-19 vaccine. Repertoires were generated with immunoSEQ multiplex PCR, while TCRdb's copy carries only in-frame clones and drops some. Counted here are about 120,000 clones, about 90% occurring once; the ten biggest clones make up more than 14%. Specimen: peripheral blood, collected 28 days after the second AZD1222 dose. The receptor source for this set is an adult who received the AZD1222 COVID-19 vaccine. Each CDR3 is given with its conserved first and last residue. The D gene is left open where the match is weak. Some rows mark clone size as missing; the rest say once, few, many or name a class of expanded clone.

J	D	size	V	DNA	CDR3
TRBJ2-6	-	few	TRBV5-8	TGTGCCAGCAGCCAAGGGAACTCTGGGGCCAACGTCCTGACTTTC	CASSQGNSGANVLTF
TRBJ2-3	TRBD2	-	TRBV18	TGTGCCAGCTCACCAACTAGCGGGGGTCCCTGGGGCACGCAGTATTTT	CASSPTSGGPWGTQYF
TRBJ1-2	-	once	TRBV29-1	TGCAGCGTCGCTGGACAGAACTATGGCTACACCTTC	CSVAGQNYGYTF
TRBJ1-4	-	-	TRBV7-9	TGTGCCAGCAGCTTGGGGTTTGCGGGAACTAATGAAAAACTGTTTTTT	CASSLGFAGTNEKLFF
TRBJ1-1	TRBD1	-	TRBV5-4	TGTGCCAGCAGCGTCACAGGGGGCACTGAAGCTTTCTTT	CASSVTGGTEAFF
TRBJ2-5	TRBD1	once	TRBV4-1	TGCGCCAGCAGCCAAGAGGGGACAGGGGGCGAGACCCAGTACTTC	CASSQEGTGGETQYF
TRBJ1-1	-	-	TRBV7-6	TGTGCCAGCAGCCCGGGGGGGGTTAACACTGAAGCTTTCTTT	CASSPGGVNTEAFF
TRBJ2-2	TRBD1	-	TRBV2	TGTGCCAGCAAAACCGGGACAGGAACCGGGGAGCTGTTTTTT	CASKTGTGTGELFF
TRBJ1-1	TRBD1	-	TRBV6-5	TGTGCCAGCAGTTACTCGGTTGGGCAGGGGGGCACTGAAGCTTTCTTT	CASSYSVGQGGTEAFF
TRBJ2-7	-	-	TRBV11-3	TGTGCCAGCAGCTTTAATTCTGGCGGCGAGCAGTACTTC	CASSFNSGGEQYF
TRBJ1-6	TRBD1	-	TRBV18	TGTGCCAGCTCACCACAGGGGGCTGATTCACCCCTCCACTTT	CASSPQGADSPLHF
TRBJ2-3	-	once	TRBV27	TGTGCCAGCAGTCCCAGTAGGCAGGTTACCACAGATACGCAGTATTTT	CASSPSRQVTTDTQYF
TRBJ1-4	-	-	TRBV7-9	TGTGCCAGCAGGGGAGCCGCAACTAATGAAAAACTGTTTTTT	CASRGAATNEKLFF
TRBJ2-7	TRBD1	-	TRBV18	TGTGCCAGCTCCCCCGGGACAGGGGGCTACGAGCAGTACTTC	CASSPGTGGYEQYF
TRBJ1-4	-	-	TRBV5-1	TGCGCCAGCAGCTTACGCCTTGGGGGGGAAAAACTGTTTTTT	CASSLRLGGEKLFF
TRBJ1-1	-	-	TRBV5-4	TGTGCCAGCAGCTTCGAACGGAAGAACACTGAAGCTTTCTTT	CASSFERKNTEAFF
TRBJ1-2	-	-	TRBV6-5	TGTGCCAGCAGTACTGGGGAGTCGGGCTATGGCTACACCTTC	CASSTGESGYGYTF
TRBJ2-1	TRBD2	-	TRBV11-3	TGTGCCAGCAGCCTCGGCGGGACTAGTAACAATGAGCAGTTCTTC	CASSLGGTSNNEQFF
TRBJ2-1	TRBD2	once	TRBV6-8	TGTGCCAGCAGTTGGGCGGGGGGCTCCTACAATGAGCAGTTCTTC	CASSWAGGSYNEQFF
TRBJ1-2	-	-	TRBV19	TGTGCCAGTAGTGTTGCCAAACAGGGAAACTATGGCTACACCTTC	CASSVAKQGNYGYTF
TRBJ1-5	-	-	TRBV19	TGTGCCAGTAGTATAGCAGGTCAGCCCCAGCATTTT	CASSIAGQPQHF
TRBJ1-2	-	-	TRBV30	TGTGCCTCCCGAAACTATGGCTACACCTTC	CASRNYGYTF
TRBJ2-3	TRBD1	-	TRBV5-1	TGCGCCAGCAGCTTACGACCGGGACAGTCCACAGATACGCAGTATTTT	CASSLRPGQSTDTQYF
TRBJ2-1	-	-	TRBV6-5	TGTGCCAGCAGTTACTCCCGAAATGAAGTTACGGAGCAGTTCTTC	CASSYSRNEVTEQFF
TRBJ2-3	TRBD2	once	TRBV7-2	TGTGCCAGCAGTCGCACGGGACTAGCAATGAGGTTGGCTGTGGATACGCAGTATTTT	CASSRTGLAMRLAVDTQYF
TRBJ1-1	-	-	TRBV7-9	TGTGCCAGCAGCCCCGCGGGGGGGGCTCTCACTGAAGCTTTCTTT	CASSPAGGALTEAFF
TRBJ2-7	TRBD1	-	TRBV28	TGTGCCAGCCAGCCGACAGGGGGCGACTACGAGCAGTACTTC	CASQPTGGDYEQYF
TRBJ2-7	-	-	TRBV13	TGTGCCAGCAGCGCACCCAACTCCTACGAGCAGTACTTC	CASSAPNSYEQYF
TRBJ1-2	-	-	TRBV19	TGTGCCAGTAGTACCTGGGACGGTACCTATGGCTACACCTTC	CASSTWDGTYGYTF
TRBJ2-3	-	-	TRBV29-1	TGCAGCGTTGAAGGGACCAAGGGGGATACGCAGTATTTT	CSVEGTKGDTQYF
TRBJ1-2	TRBD1	-	TRBV3-1/TRBV3-2	TGTGCCAGCAGCCCCTTGGAGGGGGCGGGATATGGCTACACCTTC	CASSPLEGAGYGYTF
TRBJ2-2	-	-	TRBV7-3	TGTGCCAGCAGCATACAGGGTTACACCGGGGAGCTGTTTTTT	CASSIQGYTGELFF